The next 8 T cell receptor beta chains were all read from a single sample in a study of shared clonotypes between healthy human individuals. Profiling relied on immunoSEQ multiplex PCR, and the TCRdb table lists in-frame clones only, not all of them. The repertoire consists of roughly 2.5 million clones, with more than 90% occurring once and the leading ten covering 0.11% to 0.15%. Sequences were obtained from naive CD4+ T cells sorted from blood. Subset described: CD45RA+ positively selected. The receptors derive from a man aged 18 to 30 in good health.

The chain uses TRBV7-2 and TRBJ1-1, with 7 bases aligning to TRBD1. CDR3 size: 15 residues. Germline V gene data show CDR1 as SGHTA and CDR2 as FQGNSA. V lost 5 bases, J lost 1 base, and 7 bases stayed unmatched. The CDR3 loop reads CASSPRGTANTEAFF. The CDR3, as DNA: TGTGCCAGCAGCCCGAGGGGGACAGCGAACACTGAAGCTTTCTTT.

CDR3 coding DNA: TGTGCCAGCTCAACAGGGACATCTGGGGAGCTGTTTTTT. Protein sequence: CASSTGTSGELFF. V gene TRBV18 combines with J gene TRBJ2-2, with a tentative D call TRBD1 (6 bases). Trimming shortened V by 5 bases and J by 8 bases, and 12 bases separated the two germline ends. Germline CDR1 KGHSH, CDR2 LQKENI. There are 13 residues in the CDR3.

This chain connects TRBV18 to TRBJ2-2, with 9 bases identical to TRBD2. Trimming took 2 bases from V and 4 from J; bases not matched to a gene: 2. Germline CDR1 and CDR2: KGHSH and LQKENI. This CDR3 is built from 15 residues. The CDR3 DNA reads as TGTGCCAGCTCACCAGGGACTAGCAGCACCGGGGAGCTGTTTTTT. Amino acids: CASSPGTSSTGELFF.

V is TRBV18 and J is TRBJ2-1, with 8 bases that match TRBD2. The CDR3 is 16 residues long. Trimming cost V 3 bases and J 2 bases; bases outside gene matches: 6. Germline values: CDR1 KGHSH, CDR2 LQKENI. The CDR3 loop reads CASSPPAGVTYNEQFF. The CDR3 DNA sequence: TGTGCCAGCTCACCTCCAGCGGGAGTTACCTACAATGAGCAGTTCTTC.

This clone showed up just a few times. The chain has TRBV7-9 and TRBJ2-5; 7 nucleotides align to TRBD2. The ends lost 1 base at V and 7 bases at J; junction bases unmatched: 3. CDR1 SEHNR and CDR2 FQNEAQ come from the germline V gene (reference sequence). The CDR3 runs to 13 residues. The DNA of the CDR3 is TGTGCCAGCAGCTTAGAGGGCGGGGGGACCCAGTACTTC. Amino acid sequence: CASSLEGGGTQYF.

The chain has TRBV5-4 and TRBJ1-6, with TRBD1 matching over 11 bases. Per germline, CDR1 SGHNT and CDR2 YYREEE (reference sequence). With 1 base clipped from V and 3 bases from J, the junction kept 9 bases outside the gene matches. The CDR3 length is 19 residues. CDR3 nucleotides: TGTGCCAGCAGCTTGTATACCCGGACAGGGGGCGTCTATAATTCACCCCTCCACTTT. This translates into CASSLYTRTGGVYNSPLHF. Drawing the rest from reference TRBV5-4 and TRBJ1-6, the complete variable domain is ETGVTQSPTHLIKTRGQQVTLRCSSQSGHNTVSWYQQALGQGPQFIFQYYREEENGRGNFPPRFSGLQFPNYSSELNVNALELDDSALYLCASSLYTRTGGVYNSPLHFGNGTRLTVT.

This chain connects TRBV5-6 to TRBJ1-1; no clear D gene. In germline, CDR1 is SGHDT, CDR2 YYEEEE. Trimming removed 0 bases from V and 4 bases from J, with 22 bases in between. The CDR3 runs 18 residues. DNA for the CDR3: TGTGCCAGCAGCTTGGGGGGAGGGCAGTTTAGGGCAGTCACTGAAGCTTTCTTT. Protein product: CASSLGGGQFRAVTEAFF.

CDR3 in amino acids: CASSRPSNQPQHF. Here the CDR3 DNA reads TGTGCCAGCAGTAGGCCGAGCAATCAGCCCCAGCATTTT. This chain joins TRBV6-1 and TRBJ1-5; D gene uncertain. The CDR3 extends over 13 amino acids. CDR1 and CDR2 from the germline V gene are MNHNS and SASEGT. The V and J ends lost 5 bases and 1 base respectively, with 6 bases between them.